This T cell receptor beta chain was obtained from a study of T cells in Graves' hyperthyroidism and ophthalmopathy. At the level of the study: Peripheral blood was acquired at first diagnosis, ahead of any therapy whatsoever.

General study points: In the blood, most expanded thyroid clonotypes above 0.001 appeared as well.

This CDR3 contains 16 residues. Trimming removed 5 bases from V and 9 bases from J; junction bases left unmatched: 9. Germline CDR1 and CDR2: SGHVS and FNYEAQ. Template material for amplifying TCR beta CDR3 regions consisted of RNA transcripts. Carried out on the TCR CDR3, a first-round RT-PCR used the HTBI primer set. TCRdb itself ran the multiplex PCR reads through MiXCR, one entry per CDR3 protein. Found here are about 270,000 distinct CDR3 sequences, about 20% of them singletons; the top ten hold around 60%. This clonotype appeared many times. Its target is unknown. Sequenced: blood. This clonotype was sampled from a man aged 30 to 39 with Graves' ophthalmopathy. The V and J genes are TRBV7-6 and TRBJ2-1; TRBD2 aligns across 14 bases. Here the CDR3 DNA reads TGTGCCAGCAGCCAATACGGGACTAGCGGGAGCAGTGAGCAGTTCTTC. Its protein is CASSQYGTSGSSEQFF.